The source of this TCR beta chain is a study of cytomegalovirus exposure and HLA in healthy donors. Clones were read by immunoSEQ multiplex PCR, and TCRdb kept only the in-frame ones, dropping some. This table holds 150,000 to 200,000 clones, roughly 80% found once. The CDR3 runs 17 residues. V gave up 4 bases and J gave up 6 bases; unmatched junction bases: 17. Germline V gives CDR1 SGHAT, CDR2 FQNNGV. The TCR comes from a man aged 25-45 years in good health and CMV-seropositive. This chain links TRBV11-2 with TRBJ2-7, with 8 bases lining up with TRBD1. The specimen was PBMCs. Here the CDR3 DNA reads TGTGCCAGCAGCTCGAGGACAGGGAGGTTCACAGAGGCCGAGCAGTACTTC. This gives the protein CASSSRTGRFTEAEQYF.